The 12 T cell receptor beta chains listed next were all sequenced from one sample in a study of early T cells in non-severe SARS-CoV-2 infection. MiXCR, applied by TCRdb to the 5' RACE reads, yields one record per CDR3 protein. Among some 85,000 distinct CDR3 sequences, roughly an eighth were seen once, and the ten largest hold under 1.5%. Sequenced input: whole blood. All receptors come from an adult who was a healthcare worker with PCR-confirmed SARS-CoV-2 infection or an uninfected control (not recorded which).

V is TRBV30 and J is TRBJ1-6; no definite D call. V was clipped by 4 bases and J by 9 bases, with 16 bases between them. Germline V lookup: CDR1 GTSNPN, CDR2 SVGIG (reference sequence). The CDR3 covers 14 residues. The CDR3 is CAWKAFTPPSPLHF. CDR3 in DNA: TGTGCCTGGAAGGCCTTTACCCCTCCTTCACCCCTCCACTTT.

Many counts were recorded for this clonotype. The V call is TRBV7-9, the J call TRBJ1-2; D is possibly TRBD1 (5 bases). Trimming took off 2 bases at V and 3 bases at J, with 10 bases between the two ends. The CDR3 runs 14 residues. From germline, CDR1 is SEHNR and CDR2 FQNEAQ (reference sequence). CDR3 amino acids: CASSLPGRDYGYTF. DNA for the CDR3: TGTGCCAGCAGCTTACCGGGCAGGGACTATGGCTACACCTTC.

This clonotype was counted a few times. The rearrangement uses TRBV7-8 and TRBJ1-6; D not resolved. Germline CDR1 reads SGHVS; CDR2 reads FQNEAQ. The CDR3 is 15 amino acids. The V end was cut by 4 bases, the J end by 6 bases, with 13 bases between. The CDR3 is CASSYGGESNSPLHF. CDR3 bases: TGTGCCAGCAGCTACGGCGGAGAATCTAATTCACCCCTCCACTTT.

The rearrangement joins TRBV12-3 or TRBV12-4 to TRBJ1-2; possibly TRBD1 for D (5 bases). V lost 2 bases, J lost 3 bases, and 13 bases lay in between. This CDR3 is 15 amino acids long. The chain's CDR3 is CASSLWTGGDYGYTF. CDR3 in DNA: TGTGCCAGCAGTTTATGGACGGGGGGAGACTATGGCTACACCTTC.

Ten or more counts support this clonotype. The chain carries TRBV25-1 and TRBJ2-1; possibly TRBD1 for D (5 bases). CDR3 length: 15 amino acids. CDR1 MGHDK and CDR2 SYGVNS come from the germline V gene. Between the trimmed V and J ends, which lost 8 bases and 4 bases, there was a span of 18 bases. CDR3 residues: CASHPVGALYNEQFF. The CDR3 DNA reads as TGTGCCAGCCATCCGGTAGGGGCCTTATACAATGAGCAGTTCTTC.

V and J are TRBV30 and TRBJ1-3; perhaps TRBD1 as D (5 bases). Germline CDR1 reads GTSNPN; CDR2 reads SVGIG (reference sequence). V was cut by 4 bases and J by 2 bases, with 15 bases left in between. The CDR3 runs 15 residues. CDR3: CAWKPGRWTGNTIYF. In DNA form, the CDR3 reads TGTGCCTGGAAACCGGGGCGGTGGACTGGAAACACCATATATTTT.

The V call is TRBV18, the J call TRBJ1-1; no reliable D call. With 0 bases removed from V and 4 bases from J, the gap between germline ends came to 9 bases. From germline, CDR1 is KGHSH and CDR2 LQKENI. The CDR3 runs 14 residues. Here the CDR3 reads CASSPPGFGTEAFF. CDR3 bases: TGTGCCAGCTCACCACCAGGGTTTGGCACTGAAGCTTTCTTT.

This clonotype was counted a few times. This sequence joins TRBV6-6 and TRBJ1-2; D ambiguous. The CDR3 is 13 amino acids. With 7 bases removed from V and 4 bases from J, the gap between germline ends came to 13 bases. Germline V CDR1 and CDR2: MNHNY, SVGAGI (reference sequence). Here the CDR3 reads CASIQDGTYGYTF. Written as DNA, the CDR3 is TGTGCCAGCATCCAAGATGGAACCTATGGCTACACCTTC.

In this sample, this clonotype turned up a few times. In DNA, the CDR3 is TGCGCCAGCAGCTCATGGCACGGCACCGGGGAGCTGTTTTTT. It yields the protein CASSSWHGTGELFF. The chain has TRBV5-1 and TRBJ2-2; no firm D call. This CDR3 has 14 amino acids. V was cut by 3 bases and J by 4 bases, with 10 bases left in between. Germline CDR1 and CDR2: SGHRS and YFSETQ. Variable domain in full (rest from reference TRBV5-1 and TRBJ2-2): KAGVTQTPRYLIKTRGQQVTLSCSPISGHRSVSWYQQTPGQGLQFLFEYFSETQRNKGNFPGRFSGRQFSNSRSEMNVSTLELGDSALYLCASSSWHGTGELFFGEGSRLTVL.

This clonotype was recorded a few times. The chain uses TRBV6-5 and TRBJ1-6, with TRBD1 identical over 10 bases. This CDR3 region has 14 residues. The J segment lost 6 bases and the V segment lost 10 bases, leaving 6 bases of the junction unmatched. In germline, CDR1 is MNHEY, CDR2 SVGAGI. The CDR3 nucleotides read TGTGCCACCAGGGGGGACAGGGGTAATTCACCCCTCCACTTT. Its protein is CATRGDRGNSPLHF.

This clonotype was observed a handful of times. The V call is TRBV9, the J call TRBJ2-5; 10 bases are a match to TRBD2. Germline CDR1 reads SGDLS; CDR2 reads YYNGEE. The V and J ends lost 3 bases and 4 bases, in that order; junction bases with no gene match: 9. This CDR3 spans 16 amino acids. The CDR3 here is CASSARSGGVPETQYF. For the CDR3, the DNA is TGTGCCAGCAGCGCCAGGAGCGGGGGGGTGCCAGAGACCCAGTACTTC.

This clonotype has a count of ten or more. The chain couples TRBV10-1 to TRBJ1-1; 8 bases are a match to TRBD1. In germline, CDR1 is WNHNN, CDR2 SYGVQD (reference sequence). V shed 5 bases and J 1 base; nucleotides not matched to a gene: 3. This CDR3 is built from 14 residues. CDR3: CASSTGTGNTEAFF. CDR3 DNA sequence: TGCGCCAGCAGTACCGGGACAGGGAACACTGAAGCTTTCTTT.